These 6 T cell receptor beta chains share one sample of origin, sequenced in a study of blood T cell repertoires in COVID-19. Sequencing used immunoSEQ multiplex PCR; TCRdb keeps in-frame clones, though not all of them. In the table there are about 220,000 clones, around 84% of which are singletons. Sample: peripheral blood. Receptor source: a human donor in a cohort sampled during active COVID-19.

This clone has only a few counts. The J gene is TRBJ1-3, the V gene TRBV7-8; 10 bases are shared with TRBD1. Germline trimming cut 6 bases from V and 2 bases from J; bases unmatched to any gene: 1. From germline, CDR1 is SGHVS and CDR2 FQNEAQ. This CDR3 comprises 14 residues. The CDR3 protein is CASRGTGAGNTIYF. Here the CDR3 DNA reads TGTGCCAGCAGGGGGACAGGGGCTGGAAACACCATATATTTT.

This clone was counted once. The V gene is TRBV3-1 (or the pseudogene TRBV3-2), the J gene TRBJ2-5; 10 nucleotides line up with TRBD2. The CDR3 has 17 residues. Losses at the gene ends were 3 bases for V and 0 bases for J; bases not matched to a gene: 7. Per the germline V gene, CDR1 is LGHDT and CDR2 is YNNKEL (reference sequence). DNA of the CDR3: TGTGCCAGCAGCCAGGGAAAGGGACTAGCGTACCAAGAGACCCAGTACTTC. As protein: CASSQGKGLAYQETQYF.

The chain is built from TRBV5-1 and TRBJ2-5; TRBD2 matches at 9 bases. This CDR3 region has 16 residues. V lost 1 base to trimming and J lost 5 bases; unmatched junction nucleotides: 9. CDR1 and CDR2 (germline): SGHRS, YFSETQ. Written as DNA, the CDR3 is TGCGCCAGCAGCTTGTCCCCAGCGGGGGGCCGGGAGACCCAGTACTTC. Encoded protein: CASSLSPAGGRETQYF. Using reference TRBV5-1 and TRBJ2-5 for the parts outside the CDR3, the full variable domain is KAGVTQTPRYLIKTRGQQVTLSCSPISGHRSVSWYQQTPGQGLQFLFEYFSETQRNKGNFPGRFSGRQFSNSRSEMNVSTLELGDSALYLCASSLSPAGGRETQYFGPGTRLLVL.

This clone was seen only a few times. The chain combines TRBV7-9 with TRBJ1-1; a weak D match, TRBD1 (5 bases). The V gene's germline CDR1 is SEHNR and CDR2 FQNEAQ (reference sequence). The CDR3 has 14 amino acids. Between the trimmed V and J ends, which lost 5 bases and 5 bases, there was a span of 15 bases. The CDR3 DNA is TGTGCCAGCAGCCCCGCAGGGACTGGAACTGAAGCTTTCTTT. Amino acids: CASSPAGTGTEAFF.

CDR3 in amino acids: CASSLNWGDPGELFF. As DNA, the CDR3 is TGTGCCAGCAGCTTAAATTGGGGGGACCCCGGGGAGCTGTTTTTT. This chain connects TRBV7-2 to TRBJ2-2, with D possibly TRBD2 on 6 matching bases. V dropped 2 bases and J dropped 6 bases, with 13 bases sitting between them. This CDR3 has 15 residues. Germline V gives CDR1 SGHTA, CDR2 FQGNSA.

The chain uses TRBV28 and TRBJ1-2; 7 nucleotides line up with TRBD1. Trimming cost V 4 bases and J 7 bases; bases outside gene matches: 12. The germline V gene encodes CDR1 MDHEN and CDR2 SYDVKM. CDR3 length: 15 residues. Written as DNA, the CDR3 is TGTGCCAGCAGTTCAAGGGGGCGTTTTGCTTTTGGCTACACCTTC. Protein: CASSSRGRFAFGYTF.